This is a list of T cell receptor beta chains from one sample in a study of control samples from healthy donors and cancer patients. Profiled with immunoSEQ multiplex PCR; TCRdb holds only in-frame clones, not every one. The repertoire consists of around 64,000 clones, with roughly 89% occurring once and the leading ten covering 5% to 6.5%. The sample was PBMCs. Receptor source: a man in his sixties with colorectal cancer. The CDR3 runs from the conserved cysteine through the conserved F or W. A D gene is named only where the DNA matches it firmly. Size values are once, few and many counts, or a class for expanded clones, and some rows have none.

v_call	d_call	j_call	cdr3_length	clone_size	cdr3_nt	cdr3_aa
TRBV20-1	NA	TRBJ1-3	15	NA	TGCAGTGCTAGTGAGCGTCTCGGGACTGGAAACACCATATATTTT	CSASERLGTGNTIYF
TRBV19	TRBD2	TRBJ2-7	15	NA	TGTGCCAGTAGTATCCTTAGCGGGGGGACCTACGAGCAGTACTTC	CASSILSGGTYEQYF
TRBV4-1	NA	TRBJ2-5	15	NA	TGCGCCAGCAGGGGCCGGGGACCCTCCGGAGAGACCCAGTACTTC	CASRGRGPSGETQYF
TRBV9	TRBD2	TRBJ2-3	16	NA	TGTGCCAGCAGTCCTAGCGGGGGACCCCGCACAGATACGCAGTATTTT	CASSPSGGPRTDTQYF
TRBV5-5	NA	TRBJ2-5	11	NA	TGTGCCAGCAGCTTGGAAGAGACCCAGTACTTC	CASSLEETQYF
TRBV10-3	NA	TRBJ2-7	11	NA	TGTGCCATCAGTTCCCTTCACGAGCAGTACTTC	CAISSLHEQYF
TRBV7-9	TRBD1	TRBJ2-4	18	NA	TGTGCCAGCAGCTTAAGGGACAGCGGTACCCTAGCCAAAAACATTCAGTACTTC	CASSLRDSGTLAKNIQYF
TRBV28	NA	TRBJ1-5	15	NA	TGTGCCAGCAGTTTACGGGGCAGGGGCAATCAGCCCCAGCATTTT	CASSLRGRGNQPQHF
TRBV5-1	NA	TRBJ2-2	12	NA	TGCGCCAGCAGCTCCCGGGACGGGGAGCTGTTTTTT	CASSSRDGELFF
TRBV11-3	TRBD2	TRBJ2-3	17	NA	TGTGCCAGCAGCTTAGGTGTCACTAGCGGCCTCACAGATACGCAGTATTTT	CASSLGVTSGLTDTQYF
TRBV4-3	NA	TRBJ1-1	15	NA	TGCGCCAGCAGCCAAGCTGCAGCCATGAACACTGAAGCTTTCTTT	CASSQAAAMNTEAFF
TRBV2	NA	TRBJ1-3	16	NA	TGTGCCAGCAGCGGGGACGTGGGGGCCGCTGGAAACACCATATATTTT	CASSGDVGAAGNTIYF
TRBV5-1	NA	TRBJ2-1	14	NA	TGCGCCAGCAGCCTGGCGGTGGTAGCGGATGAGCAGTTCTTC	CASSLAVVADEQFF
TRBV6-5	NA	TRBJ1-3	14	NA	TGTGCCAGCAGAATGGACATCTCTGGAAACACCATATATTTT	CASRMDISGNTIYF
TRBV4-1	NA	TRBJ2-7	12	NA	TGCGCCAGCAGCCTAGGGCAGCCCGAGCAGTACTTC	CASSLGQPEQYF
TRBV5-4	TRBD1	TRBJ2-1	17	NA	TGTGCCAGCAGTCTCCCAGGGGGCGCCCTCTCCTACAATGAGCAGTTCTTC	CASSLPGGALSYNEQFF
TRBV20-1	TRBD1	TRBJ1-1	13	NA	TGCAGTGCTACTGAGGGGGCGAACACTGAAGCTTTCTTT	CSATEGANTEAFF
TRBV2	NA	TRBJ1-5	12	NA	TGTGCCAGCATGGGTGGCAATCAGCCCCAGCATTTT	CASMGGNQPQHF
TRBV7-8	NA	TRBJ2-3	14	NA	TGTGCCAGCAGCCCCTCTGCGCGGACAGATACGCAGTATTTT	CASSPSARTDTQYF
TRBV9	NA	TRBJ2-5	15	NA	TGTGCCAGCAGCGTTACACAGGGAGGCCGAGAGACCCAGTACTTC	CASSVTQGGRETQYF
TRBV19	TRBD1	TRBJ1-2	17	NA	TGTGCCAGTAGTACGGGACAGTTGGTCCGGCCCCACTATGGCTACACCTTC	CASSTGQLVRPHYGYTF
TRBV10-2	NA	TRBJ1-5	14	NA	TGCGCCAGCAGCTGGGGACCGATTAATCAGCCCCAGCATTTT	CASSWGPINQPQHF
TRBV2	NA	TRBJ1-6	16	NA	TGTGCCAGCAGCGGTAGCGGCAGACCTAATAATTCACCCCTCCACTTT	CASSGSGRPNNSPLHF
TRBV12-3/TRBV12-4	NA	TRBJ2-7	13	NA	TGTGCCAGCAGGCGGGGCGGGCTATACGAGCAGTACTTC	CASRRGGLYEQYF
TRBV18	TRBD1	TRBJ1-5	17	NA	TGTGCCAGCTCACGATCCGGGACAGGGGGGAGCAATCAGCCCCAGCATTTT	CASSRSGTGGSNQPQHF
TRBV7-9	NA	TRBJ1-4	16	NA	TGTGCCAGCAGCTTAGGGGGGACGGTCCTAAATGAAAAACTGTTTTTT	CASSLGGTVLNEKLFF
TRBV9	TRBD2	TRBJ2-5	16	NA	TGTGCCAGCAGCGTAGGCGGGGGAAGCTTCCAAGAGACCCAGTACTTC	CASSVGGGSFQETQYF
TRBV9	NA	TRBJ2-7	15	NA	TGTGCCAGCAGCCCCGGACAGCTTAATTCCTACGAGCAGTACTTC	CASSPGQLNSYEQYF
TRBV7-2	TRBD1	TRBJ2-1	15	NA	TGTGCCAGCAGTCGCGGACAGGGCTCCTACAATGAGCAGTTCTTC	CASSRGQGSYNEQFF
TRBV3-1/TRBV3-2	NA	TRBJ1-1	14	once	TGTGCCAGCAGCCAACCCCCAGAGGTAACTGAAGCTTTCTTT	CASSQPPEVTEAFF
TRBV5-4	NA	TRBJ2-4	14	once	TGTGCCAGCAGCTTGAACGGGGGAAGAAACATTCAGTACTTC	CASSLNGGRNIQYF
TRBV18	TRBD1	TRBJ2-7	15	NA	TGTGCCAGCTCACCCACGGGACAGGGGATGGACGAGCAGTACTTC	CASSPTGQGMDEQYF
TRBV2	NA	TRBJ2-3	15	once	TGTGCCAGCAGTCTCACCACGGCTCGCACAGATACGCAGTATTTT	CASSLTTARTDTQYF
TRBV12-3/TRBV12-4	NA	TRBJ1-2	12	NA	TGTGCCAGCAGTCCCGGCTTCGGTGGCTACACCTTC	CASSPGFGGYTF
TRBV4-1	TRBD1	TRBJ2-5	15	NA	TGCGCCAGCAGCCACCCACAGGGGGCATCCTGGACCCAGTACTTC	CASSHPQGASWTQYF
TRBV7-2	NA	TRBJ2-3	12	NA	TGTGCCAGCAGCCCCCCTGGTGTTACGCAGTATTTT	CASSPPGVTQYF
TRBV28	NA	TRBJ1-5	15	NA	TGTGCCAGCAGAGTCCAGGTGGGTTACAATCAGCCCCAGCATTTT	CASRVQVGYNQPQHF
TRBV5-8	NA	TRBJ2-3	17	NA	TGTGCCAGCAGCTTGGGCAGGGGCTCCCTCCGCACAGATACGCAGTATTTT	CASSLGRGSLRTDTQYF
TRBV5-8	NA	TRBJ2-3	11	NA	TGTGCCAGCAGCCGAGCAGATACGCAGTATTTT	CASSRADTQYF
TRBV5-4	TRBD2	TRBJ2-7	16	NA	TGTGCCAGCAGCTTGGTGCGGACTAGCGGACCCTACGAGCAGTACTTC	CASSLVRTSGPYEQYF
TRBV11-2	NA	TRBJ2-7	11	few	TGTGCCAGCAGCTTGGGTCCCGAGCAGTACTTC	CASSLGPEQYF
TRBV7-2	TRBD1	TRBJ1-2	13	NA	TGTGCCAGCAGGCGTACAGGGGAGAGGGGCTACACCTTC	CASRRTGERGYTF
TRBV11-3	NA	TRBJ1-3	13	NA	TGTGCCAGCAGCTCCCGTTGGGGAAACACCATATATTTT	CASSSRWGNTIYF
TRBV30	TRBD1	TRBJ1-2	13	NA	TGTGCCTGGAGTGTCGACAGGGGCTATGGCTACACCTTC	CAWSVDRGYGYTF
TRBV20-1	NA	TRBJ2-7	11	NA	TGCAGTGCTAGTCGGGGCTACGAGCAGTACTTC	CSASRGYEQYF
TRBV5-1	NA	TRBJ2-3	15	NA	TGCGCCAGCAGCTTGGCGGGGGATTTGACAGATACGCAGTATTTT	CASSLAGDLTDTQYF
TRBV6-5	NA	TRBJ1-6	15	NA	TGTGCCAGCACCCCTCAGATGGGGGGGAATTCACCCCTCCACTTT	CASTPQMGGNSPLHF
TRBV5-4	NA	TRBJ1-2	13	NA	TGTGCCAGCAGCTTTCAGGAAGCCTATGGCTACACCTTC	CASSFQEAYGYTF
TRBV5-6	NA	TRBJ1-6	13	NA	TGTGCCAGCAGTATACTTAGTAATTCACCCCTCCACTTT	CASSILSNSPLHF
TRBV28	NA	TRBJ2-4	15	NA	TGTGCCAGCAGTTTAAGTGGGCTAGCCAAAAACATTCAGTACTTC	CASSLSGLAKNIQYF
TRBV5-4	NA	TRBJ2-1	13	NA	TGTGCCAGCAGCTTGCGGGCTGGGAATGAGCAGTTCTTC	CASSLRAGNEQFF